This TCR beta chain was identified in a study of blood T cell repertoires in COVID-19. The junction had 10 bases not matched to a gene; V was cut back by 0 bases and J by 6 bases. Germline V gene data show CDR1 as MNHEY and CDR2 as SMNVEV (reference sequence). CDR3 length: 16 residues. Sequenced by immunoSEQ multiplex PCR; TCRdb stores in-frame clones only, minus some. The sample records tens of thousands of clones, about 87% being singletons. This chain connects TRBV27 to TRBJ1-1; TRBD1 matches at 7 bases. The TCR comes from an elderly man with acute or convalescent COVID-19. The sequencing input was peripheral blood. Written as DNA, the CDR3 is TGTGCCAGCAGTTTATCCCTCGTGGCAGGGGGAGCTGAAGCTTTCTTT. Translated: CASSLSLVAGGAEAFF.